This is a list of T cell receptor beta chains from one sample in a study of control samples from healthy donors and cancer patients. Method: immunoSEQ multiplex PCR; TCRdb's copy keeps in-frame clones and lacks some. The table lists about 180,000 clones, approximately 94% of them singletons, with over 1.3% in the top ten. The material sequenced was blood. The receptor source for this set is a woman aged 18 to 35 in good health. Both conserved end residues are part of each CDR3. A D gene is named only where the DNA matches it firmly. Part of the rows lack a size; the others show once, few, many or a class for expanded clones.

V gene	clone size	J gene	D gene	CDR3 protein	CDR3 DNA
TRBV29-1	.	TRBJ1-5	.	CSAGERETQHF	TGCAGCGCGGGTGAAAGGGAGACCCAGCATTTT
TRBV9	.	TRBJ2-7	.	CASSVGGESSYEQYF	TGTGCCAGCAGCGTAGGGGGGGAAAGCTCCTACGAGCAGTACTTC
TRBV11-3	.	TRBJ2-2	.	CASSLDRVTTNTGELFF	TGTGCCAGCAGCTTAGACAGGGTCACTACGAACACCGGGGAGCTGTTTTTT
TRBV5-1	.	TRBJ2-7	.	CASSLLGHEQYF	TGCGCCAGCAGCTTGCTTGGCCACGAGCAGTACTTC
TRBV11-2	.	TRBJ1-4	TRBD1	CASSLGVTGNEKLFF	TGTGCCAGCAGCTTAGGAGTGACAGGGAATGAAAAACTGTTTTTT
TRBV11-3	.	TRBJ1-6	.	CASSLGQAAYNSPLHF	TGTGCCAGCAGCCTAGGGCAGGCAGCTTATAATTCACCCCTCCACTTT
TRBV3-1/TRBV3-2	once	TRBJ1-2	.	CASSQVGGNGYTF	TGTGCCAGCAGCCAAGTCGGAGGGAATGGCTACACCTTC
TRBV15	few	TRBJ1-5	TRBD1	CATSREGPGQGREPQHF	TGTGCCACCAGCCGAGAAGGACCGGGACAGGGGAGGGAGCCCCAGCATTTT
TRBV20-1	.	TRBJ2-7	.	CSARGGEQYF	TGCAGTGCTAGAGGCGGGGAGCAGTACTTC
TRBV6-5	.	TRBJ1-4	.	CASSQDMGEKLFF	TGTGCCAGCAGTCAGGACATGGGGGAAAAACTGTTTTTT
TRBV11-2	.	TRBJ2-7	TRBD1	CASSSTGGRSYEQYF	TGTGCCAGCAGTTCCACAGGGGGTAGGTCCTACGAGCAGTACTTC
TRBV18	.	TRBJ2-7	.	CASSDARGLYEQYF	TGTGCCAGCTCAGACGCGCGCGGCCTATACGAGCAGTACTTC
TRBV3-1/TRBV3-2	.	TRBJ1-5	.	CASSQGRNNQPQHF	TGTGCCAGCAGCCAAGGGAGAAACAATCAGCCCCAGCATTTT
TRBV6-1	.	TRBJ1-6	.	CASSEGGRSPLHF	TGTGCCAGCAGTGAAGGGGGCCGATCACCCCTCCACTTT
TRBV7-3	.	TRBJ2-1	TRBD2	CASSPTSGGAYEQFF	TGTGCCAGCAGCCCCACTAGCGGGGGGGCCTATGAGCAGTTCTTC
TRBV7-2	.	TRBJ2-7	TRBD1	CASSSGQGAYEQYF	TGTGCCAGCAGCTCGGGACAGGGGGCATACGAGCAGTACTTC
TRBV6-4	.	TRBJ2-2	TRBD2	CASSDSTSGDTGELFF	TGTGCCAGCAGTGACTCGACTAGCGGGGACACCGGGGAGCTGTTTTTT
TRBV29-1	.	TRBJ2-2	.	CSVSGLPGELFF	TGCAGCGTTTCCGGACTTCCGGGGGAGCTGTTTTTT
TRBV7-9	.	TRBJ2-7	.	CASSLGFRDIYEQYF	TGTGCCAGCAGCTTAGGGTTCCGGGACATCTACGAGCAGTACTTC
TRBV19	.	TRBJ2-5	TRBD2	CASSPQSGRGETQYF	TGTGCCAGTAGTCCCCAAAGCGGGAGGGGAGAGACCCAGTACTTC
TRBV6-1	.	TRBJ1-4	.	CASSEAREKLFF	TGTGCCAGCAGTGAAGCGCGTGAAAAACTGTTTTTT
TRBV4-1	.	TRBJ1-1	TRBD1	CASSAPRGALMNTEAFF	TGCGCCAGCAGCGCCCCCAGGGGGGCCCTAATGAACACTGAAGCTTTCTTT
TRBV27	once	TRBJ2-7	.	CASSFRSDRVSSYEQYF	TGTGCCAGCAGTTTCCGTTCAGACAGAGTGAGCTCCTACGAGCAGTACTTC
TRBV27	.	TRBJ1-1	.	CASSLLGGLGTEAFF	TGTGCCAGCAGTTTATTGGGGGGGCTAGGAACTGAAGCTTTCTTT
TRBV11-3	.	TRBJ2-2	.	CASSSLGSNTGELFF	TGTGCCAGCAGCTCCTTGGGGTCGAACACCGGGGAGCTGTTTTTT
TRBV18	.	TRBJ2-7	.	CASSPTETYYEQYF	TGTGCCAGCTCACCGACAGAAACCTACTACGAGCAGTACTTC
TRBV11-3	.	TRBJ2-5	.	CASSGVKETQYF	TGTGCCAGCAGCGGCGTCAAAGAGACCCAGTACTTC
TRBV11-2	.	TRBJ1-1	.	CASSVLGGLNTEAFF	TGTGCCAGCAGCGTCCTGGGAGGGCTTAACACTGAAGCTTTCTTT